The sequence of this TCR beta chain was determined in a study of cytomegalovirus exposure and HLA in healthy donors. Study-level points and caveats: TCR beta chains numbering 150 to 200 were designated cytomegalovirus-associated.

PCR used 60 Vbeta primers and 13 Jbeta primers. TCRdb's table, derived via immunoSEQ multiplex PCR, lists solely in-frame clones and lacks some. The repertoire has around 150,000 clones, roughly 85% of them found once; the top ten carry more than 2%. Germline CDR1 is MNHEY and CDR2 is SVGAGI. CDR3 length equals 15 residues. V dropped 5 bases and J dropped 0 bases, with 13 bases sitting between them. In the case of this clone: Its antigen is not identified.

Sequenced sample: PBMCs. The chain is built from TRBV6-5 and TRBJ1-1; D is ambiguous. The TCR sequence derives from a man younger than 30 in good health and CMV-seropositive. CDR3 in DNA: TGTGCCAGCAGTCGTCAACGCGTAGTGAACACTGAAGCTTTCTTT. It translates to CASSRQRVVNTEAFF.